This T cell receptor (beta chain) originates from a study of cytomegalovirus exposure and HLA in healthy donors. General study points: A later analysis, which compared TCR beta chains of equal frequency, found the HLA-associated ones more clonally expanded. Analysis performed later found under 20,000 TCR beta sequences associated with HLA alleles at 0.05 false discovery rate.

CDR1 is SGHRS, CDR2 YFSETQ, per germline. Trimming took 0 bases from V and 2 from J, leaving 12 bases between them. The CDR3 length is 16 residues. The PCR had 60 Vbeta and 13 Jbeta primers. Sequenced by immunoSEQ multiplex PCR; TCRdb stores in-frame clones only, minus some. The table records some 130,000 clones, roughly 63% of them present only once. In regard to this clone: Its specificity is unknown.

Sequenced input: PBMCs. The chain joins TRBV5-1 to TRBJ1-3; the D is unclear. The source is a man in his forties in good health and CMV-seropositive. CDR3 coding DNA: TGCGCCAGCAGCTTGGTGGCGGAACCTCCTGGAAACACCATATATTTT. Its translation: CASSLVAEPPGNTIYF.